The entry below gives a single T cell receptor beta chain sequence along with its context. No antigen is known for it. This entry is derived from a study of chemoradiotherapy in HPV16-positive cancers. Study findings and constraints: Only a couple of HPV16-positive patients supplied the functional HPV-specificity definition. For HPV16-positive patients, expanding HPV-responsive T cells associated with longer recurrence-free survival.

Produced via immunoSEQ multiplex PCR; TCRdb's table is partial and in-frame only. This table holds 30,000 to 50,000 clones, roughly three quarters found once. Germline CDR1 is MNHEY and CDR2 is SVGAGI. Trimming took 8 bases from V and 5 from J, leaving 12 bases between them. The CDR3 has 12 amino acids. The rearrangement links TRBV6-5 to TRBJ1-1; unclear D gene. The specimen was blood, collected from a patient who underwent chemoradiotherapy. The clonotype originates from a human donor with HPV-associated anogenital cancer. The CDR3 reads CASSFGGTEAFF. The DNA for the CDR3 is TGTGCCAGCTCGTTTGGAGGGACTGAAGCTTTCTTT.